This paragraph reports one TCR beta chain. The assay was immunoSEQ multiplex PCR, and TCRdb's table has in-frame clones only and misses some. The sample holds under 2,500,000 clones, approximately 94% seen once. CDR3 size: 14 residues. V was pared by 7 bases and J by 2 bases, with 6 bases of the junction left unmatched. In germline, CDR1 is MNHNY, CDR2 SVGAGI (reference sequence). The data were taken from a study of shared clonotypes between healthy human individuals. The sequencing input was naive CD4+ T cells sorted from blood. Subset meaning: CD45RA+ positively selected. The chain is built from TRBV6-6 and TRBJ2-5; 8 bases align to TRBD2. This TCR derives from a man aged 18 to 29 in good health. The CDR3 protein is CASTLVAGQETQYF. For the CDR3, the DNA is TGTGCCAGCACCCTTGTAGCGGGGCAAGAGACCCAGTACTTC.